This T cell receptor beta chain was documented in a study of blood T cell repertoires in COVID-19. Whole-study context: Sites in the United States, Italy and Spain provided acute and convalescent COVID-19 samples. From T cells, B-cell-depleted T cells, or PBMCs came the material, which was cDNA or gDNA.

CDR3 length equals 13 residues. Unmatched junction bases numbered 3, after V lost 6 bases and J lost 2 bases. Germline V CDR1 and CDR2: MDHEN, SYDVKM. As processed by the authors: Amplification of reference gene primers provided the estimated nucleated cell counts. Some clones are missing from TCRdb's copy, which holds only in-frame ones; the method was immunoSEQ multiplex PCR. That table furnishes V, J and clone size, whereas the DNA furnished D and trimming. The table lists 65,000 to 100,000 clones, approximately 80% of them singletons, with around 12% in the top ten. This sequence was found in a human donor in a cohort sampled during active COVID-19. This rearrangement joins TRBV28 to TRBJ1-2; 7 nucleotides agree with TRBD1. Material: peripheral blood. In DNA form, the CDR3 reads TGTGCCAGCAGCCTGACAGGGAACTATGGCTACACCTTC. This gives the protein CASSLTGNYGYTF.